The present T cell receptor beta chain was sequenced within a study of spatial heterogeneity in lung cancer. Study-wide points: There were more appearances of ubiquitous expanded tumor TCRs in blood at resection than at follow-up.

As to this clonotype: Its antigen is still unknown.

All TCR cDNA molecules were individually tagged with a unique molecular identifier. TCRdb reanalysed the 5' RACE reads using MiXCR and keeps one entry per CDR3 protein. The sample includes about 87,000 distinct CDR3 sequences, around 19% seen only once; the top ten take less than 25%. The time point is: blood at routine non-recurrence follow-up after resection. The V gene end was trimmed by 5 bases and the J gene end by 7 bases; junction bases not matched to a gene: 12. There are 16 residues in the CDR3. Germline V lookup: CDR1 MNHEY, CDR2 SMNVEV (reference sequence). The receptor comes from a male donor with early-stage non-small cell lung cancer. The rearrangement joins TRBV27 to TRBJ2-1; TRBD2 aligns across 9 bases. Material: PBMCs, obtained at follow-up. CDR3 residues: CASSPHWREGKNEQFF. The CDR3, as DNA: TGTGCCAGCAGTCCCCATTGGCGGGAGGGCAAAAATGAGCAGTTCTTC.